This T cell receptor beta chain was captured by sequencing in a study of blood T cell repertoires in COVID-19. On the study more broadly: Nucleic acid was either cDNA or gDNA, and it came from T cells, B-cell-depleted T cells, or PBMCs.

Remarks on this clone: One junction end does not reproduce the germline sequence, and a read error may be involved.

Seattle's cohort entered during active infection and was followed longitudinally. Germline V CDR1 and CDR2: SNHLY, FYNNEI. The length of the CDR3 is 11 residues. Authors' methods: By means of reference gene primer amplification, nucleated cell counts were estimated. The repertoire was sequenced with immunoSEQ multiplex PCR; TCRdb's copy has only in-frame clones and lacks some. V, J and clone size are taken as reported in that table, and D and trimming were inferred from the DNA itself. The top ten clones hold 0.9% of a sample with roughly 500,000 clones, 85% to 90% of them seen once. J is TRBJ2-7 and V is TRBV2; tentatively, D is TRBD1 (5 bases). Sequences were obtained from peripheral blood. This TCR derives from a man between 18 and 29 years old with COVID-19, enrolled during active disease. The CDR3 DNA reads as TGTGCCAGCAGAAAGGGTAAAGACAGTTTCTTC. This encodes CASRKGKDSFF.